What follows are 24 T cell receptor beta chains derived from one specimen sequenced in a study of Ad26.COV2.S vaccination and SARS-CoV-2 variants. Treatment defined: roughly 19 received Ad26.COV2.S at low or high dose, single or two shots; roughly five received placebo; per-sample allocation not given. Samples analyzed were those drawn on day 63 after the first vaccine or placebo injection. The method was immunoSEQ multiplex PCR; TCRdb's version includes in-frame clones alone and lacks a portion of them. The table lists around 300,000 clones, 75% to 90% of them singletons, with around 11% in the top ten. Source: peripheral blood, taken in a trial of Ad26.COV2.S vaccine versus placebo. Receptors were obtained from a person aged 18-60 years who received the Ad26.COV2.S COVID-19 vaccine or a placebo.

The CDR3 spells CASSLERRVSGNTIYF. The CDR3 DNA follows: TGTGCCAGCAGCTTAGAACGCCGGGTATCGGGAAACACCATATATTTT. V and J are TRBV7-9 and TRBJ1-3, with unresolved D. The CDR3 has 16 amino acids. Germline V lookup: CDR1 SEHNR, CDR2 FQNEAQ (reference sequence). Trimming stripped 1 base from V and 4 bases from J, with 14 bases between.

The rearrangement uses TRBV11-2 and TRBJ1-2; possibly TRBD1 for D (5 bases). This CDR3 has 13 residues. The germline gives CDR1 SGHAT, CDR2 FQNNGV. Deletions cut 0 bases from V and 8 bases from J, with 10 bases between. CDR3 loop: CASSLDQGPGYTF. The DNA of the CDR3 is TGTGCCAGCAGCTTAGATCAGGGACCCGGCTACACCTTC.

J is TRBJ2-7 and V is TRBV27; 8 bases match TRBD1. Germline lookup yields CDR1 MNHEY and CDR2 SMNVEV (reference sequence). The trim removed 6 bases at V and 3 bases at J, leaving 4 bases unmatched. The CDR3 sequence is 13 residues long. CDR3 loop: CASRTGGDYEQYF. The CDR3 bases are TGTGCCAGCAGAACAGGGGGAGACTACGAGCAGTACTTC.

CDR3 sequence: CASSLAQNDNEQFF. The CDR3 coding sequence is TGCGCCAGCAGCTTGGCGCAGAACGACAATGAGCAGTTCTTC. The chain couples TRBV5-1 to TRBJ2-1; D is ambiguous. The CDR3 totals 14 residues. CDR1 is SGHRS, CDR2 YFSETQ, per germline. Trimming shortened V by 0 bases and J by 5 bases, and 9 bases separated the two germline ends.

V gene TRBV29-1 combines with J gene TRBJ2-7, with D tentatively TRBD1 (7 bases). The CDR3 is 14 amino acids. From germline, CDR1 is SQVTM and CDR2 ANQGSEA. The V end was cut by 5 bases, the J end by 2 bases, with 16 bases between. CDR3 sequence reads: CSVSEDRRAYEQYF. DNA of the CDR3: TGCAGCGTTTCTGAGGACAGGAGGGCCTACGAGCAGTACTTC.

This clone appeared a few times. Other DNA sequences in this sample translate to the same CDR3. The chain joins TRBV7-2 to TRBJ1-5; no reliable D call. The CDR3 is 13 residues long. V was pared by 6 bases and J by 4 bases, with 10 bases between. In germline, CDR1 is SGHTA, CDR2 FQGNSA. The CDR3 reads CASSLVGNQPQHF. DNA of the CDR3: TGTGCCAGCAGTCTAGTTGGGAATCAGCCCCAGCATTTT. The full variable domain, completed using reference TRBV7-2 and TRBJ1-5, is GAGVSQSPSNKVTEKGKDVELRCDPISGHTALYWYRQSLGQGLEFLIYFQGNSAPDKSGLPSDRFSAERTGGSVSTLTIQRTQQEDSAVYLCASSLVGNQPQHFGDGTRLSIL.

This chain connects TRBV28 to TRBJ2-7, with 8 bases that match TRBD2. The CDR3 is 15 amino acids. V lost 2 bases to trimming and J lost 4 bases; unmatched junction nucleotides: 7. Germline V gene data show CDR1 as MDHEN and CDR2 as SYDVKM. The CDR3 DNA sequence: TGTGCCAGCAGTTTAGTGCGGGAGGTCCTTTACGAGCAGTACTTC. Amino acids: CASSLVREVLYEQYF.

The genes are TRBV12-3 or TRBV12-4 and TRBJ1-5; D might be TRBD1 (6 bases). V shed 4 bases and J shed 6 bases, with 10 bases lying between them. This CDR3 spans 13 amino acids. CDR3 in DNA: TGTGCCAGCAGTTCCCCAGGGGTTCAGCCCCAGCATTTT. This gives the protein CASSSPGVQPQHF.

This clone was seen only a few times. The CDR3 region is CASSSGQGSYGYTF. The CDR3 DNA follows: TGCGCCAGCAGTTCGGGACAGGGGAGCTATGGCTACACCTTC. V gene TRBV5-1 combines with J gene TRBJ1-2; 10 nucleotides match TRBD1. Germline trimming cut 5 bases from V and 4 bases from J; bases unmatched to any gene: 5. Germline CDR1 SGHRS, CDR2 YFSETQ. This CDR3 region has 14 residues.

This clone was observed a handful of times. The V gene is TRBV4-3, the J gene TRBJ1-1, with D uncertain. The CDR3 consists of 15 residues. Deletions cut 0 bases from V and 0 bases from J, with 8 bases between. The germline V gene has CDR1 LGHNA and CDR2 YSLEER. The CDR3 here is CASSQDLRMNTEAFF. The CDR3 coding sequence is TGCGCCAGCAGCCAAGATCTGAGGATGAACACTGAAGCTTTCTTT.

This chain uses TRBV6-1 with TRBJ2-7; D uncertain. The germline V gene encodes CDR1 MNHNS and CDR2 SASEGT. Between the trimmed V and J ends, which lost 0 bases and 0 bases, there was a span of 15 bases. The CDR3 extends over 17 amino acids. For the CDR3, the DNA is TGTGCCAGCAGTGAAGCCCGGCGGCGCTCCAGCTCCTACGAGCAGTACTTC. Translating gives CASSEARRRSSSYEQYF.

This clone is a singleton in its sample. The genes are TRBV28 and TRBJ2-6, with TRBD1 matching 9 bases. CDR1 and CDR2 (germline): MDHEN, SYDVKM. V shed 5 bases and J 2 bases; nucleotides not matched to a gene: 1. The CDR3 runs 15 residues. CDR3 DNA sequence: TGTGCCAGCAGTCGGACAGGGGCTGGGGCCAACGTCCTGACTTTC. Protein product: CASSRTGAGANVLTF.

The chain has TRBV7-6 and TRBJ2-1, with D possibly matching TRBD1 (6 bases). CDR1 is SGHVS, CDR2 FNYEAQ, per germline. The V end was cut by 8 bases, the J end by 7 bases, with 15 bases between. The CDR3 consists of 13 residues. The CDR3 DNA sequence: TGTGCCAGCGAACAGGGTACAAGGAATGAGCAGTTCTTC. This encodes CASEQGTRNEQFF.

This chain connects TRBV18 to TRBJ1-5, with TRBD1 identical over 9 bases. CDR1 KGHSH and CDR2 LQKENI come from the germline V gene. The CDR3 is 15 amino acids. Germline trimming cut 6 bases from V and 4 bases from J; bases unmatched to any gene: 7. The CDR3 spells CASSPWGTGNQPQHF. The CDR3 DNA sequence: TGTGCCAGCTCCCCCTGGGGGACAGGGAATCAGCCCCAGCATTTT.

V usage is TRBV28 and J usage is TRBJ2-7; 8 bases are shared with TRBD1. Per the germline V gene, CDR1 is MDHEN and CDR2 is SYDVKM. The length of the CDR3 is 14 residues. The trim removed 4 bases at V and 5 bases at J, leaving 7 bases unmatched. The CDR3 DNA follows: TGTGCCAGCAGTTCCGGGACAGGTTACGACGAGCAGTACTTC. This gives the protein CASSSGTGYDEQYF.

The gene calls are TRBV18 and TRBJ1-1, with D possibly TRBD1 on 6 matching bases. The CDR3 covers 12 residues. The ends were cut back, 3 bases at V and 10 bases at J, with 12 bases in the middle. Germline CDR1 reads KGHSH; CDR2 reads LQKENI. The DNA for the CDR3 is TGTGCCAGCTCACCGGACGGGGGGGCAGCTTTCTTT. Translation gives CASSPDGGAAFF.

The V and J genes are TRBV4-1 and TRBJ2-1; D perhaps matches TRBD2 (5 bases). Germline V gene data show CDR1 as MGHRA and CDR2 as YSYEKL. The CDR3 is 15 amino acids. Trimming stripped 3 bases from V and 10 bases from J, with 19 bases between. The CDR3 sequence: CASSQPAGGQREQFF. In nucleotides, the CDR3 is TGCGCCAGCAGCCAGCCGGCAGGCGGGCAGCGAGAGCAGTTCTTC.

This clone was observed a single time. CDR3 in amino acids: CASTRTGTYNSPLHF. The CDR3 DNA is TGTGCCAGTACCAGGACAGGAACCTATAATTCACCCCTCCACTTT. V and J are TRBV19 and TRBJ1-6; TRBD1 matches 7 bases. V dropped 7 bases and J dropped 2; count of bases not matched to a gene: 5. Germline loops: CDR1 LNHDA, CDR2 SQIVND (reference sequence). The CDR3 extends over 15 amino acids.

The CDR3 sequence: CASSPRHLLSGYGYTF. The DNA for the CDR3 is TGTGCCAGCAGTCCTCGACATTTATTGAGCGGCTATGGCTACACCTTC. The chain employs TRBV28 and TRBJ1-2; D uncertain. There are 16 residues in the CDR3. Germline V gene data show CDR1 as MDHEN and CDR2 as SYDVKM. V lost 5 bases to trimming and J lost 4 bases, with 20 bases between them.

CDR3 nucleotide sequence: TGTGCCAGCAGCCAAGTCCCGGGGGTCACCGGGGAGCTGTTTTTT. Amino acids: CASSQVPGVTGELFF. The chain uses TRBV3-1 (or the pseudogene TRBV3-2) and TRBJ2-2; perhaps TRBD2 as D (6 bases). The V gene lost 1 base and the J gene lost 4 bases, with 10 bases spanning the gap. The CDR3 runs 15 residues. The germline V gene encodes CDR1 LGHDT and CDR2 YNNKEL (reference sequence).

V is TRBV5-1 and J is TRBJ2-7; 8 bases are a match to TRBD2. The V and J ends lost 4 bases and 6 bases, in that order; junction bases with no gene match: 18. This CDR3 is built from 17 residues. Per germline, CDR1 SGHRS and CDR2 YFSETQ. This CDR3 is CASSDEGRVTGTSEQYF. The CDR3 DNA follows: TGCGCCAGCAGCGATGAGGGTAGGGTTACAGGGACTAGCGAGCAGTACTTC.

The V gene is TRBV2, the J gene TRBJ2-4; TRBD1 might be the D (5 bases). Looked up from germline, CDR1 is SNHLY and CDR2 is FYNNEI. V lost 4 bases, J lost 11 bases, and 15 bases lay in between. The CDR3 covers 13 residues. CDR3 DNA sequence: TGTGCCAGCAGTGTGAACCAGGGTGGGGTTCAGTACTTC. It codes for CASSVNQGGVQYF.

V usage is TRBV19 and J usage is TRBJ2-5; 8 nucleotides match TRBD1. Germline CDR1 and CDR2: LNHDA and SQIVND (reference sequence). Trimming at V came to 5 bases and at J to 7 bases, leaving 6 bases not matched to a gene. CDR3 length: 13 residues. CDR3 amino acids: CASSATDRGTQYF. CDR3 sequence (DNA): TGTGCCAGTAGTGCAACCGACAGGGGGACCCAGTACTTC.

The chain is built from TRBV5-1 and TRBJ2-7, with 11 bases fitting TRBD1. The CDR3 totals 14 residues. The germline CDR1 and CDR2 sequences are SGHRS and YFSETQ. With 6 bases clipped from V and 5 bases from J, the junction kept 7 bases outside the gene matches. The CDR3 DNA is TGCGCCAGCACGTCAGGACAGGGGGCCGACGAGCAGTACTTC. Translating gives CASTSGQGADEQYF. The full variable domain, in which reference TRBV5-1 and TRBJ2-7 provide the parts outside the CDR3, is KAGVTQTPRYLIKTRGQQVTLSCSPISGHRSVSWYQQTPGQGLQFLFEYFSETQRNKGNFPGRFSGRQFSNSRSEMNVSTLELGDSALYLCASTSGQGADEQYFGPGTRLTVT.